Ten or more counts support the clone carrying this T cell receptor beta chain. Antigen unknown. TCRdb processed the 5' RACE reads anew with MiXCR; each CDR3 protein has one entry. The sample includes some 240,000 distinct CDR3 sequences, less than 10% of them seen just once. The CDR3 consists of 12 residues. J gave up 7 bases and V 8 bases, and 6 bases lay outside the gene matches. CDR1 is ENHRY, CDR2 SYGVKD, per germline. These data are taken from a study of CD8 T cells in ankylosing spondylitis. General study results and limits: In ankylosing spondylitis patients, matched synovial fluid reportedly showed significant enrichment of disease-linked clones.

Material for sequencing was blood, either unsorted or a sorted T cell fraction (not recorded which). The chain recombines TRBV10-3 with TRBJ2-7; 9 nucleotides align to TRBD1. This receptor was taken from a male donor with ankylosing spondylitis or in good health (not recorded which). DNA of the CDR3: TGTGCCATCGGACAGGGGCCTGGGGAGCAGTACTTC. This sequence encodes CAIGQGPGEQYF.